Listed below are T cell receptor beta chains from one sample, sequenced in a study of cytomegalovirus exposure and HLA in healthy donors. TCRdb's table, derived via immunoSEQ multiplex PCR, lists solely in-frame clones and lacks some. Of under 150,000 clones listed, around four fifths were seen once; the top ten hold under 1.2%. The material sequenced was PBMCs. These receptors originate from a human donor in good health. The CDR3 runs from the conserved cysteine through the conserved F or W. Each record gives: J gene, V gene, clone size, D gene, CDR3 protein, CDR3 DNA. A D gene is named only where the DNA matches it firmly. Size is omitted from some rows. Given values are once, few, many or a class for expanded clones.

j_gene: TRBJ2-5; v_gene: TRBV7-9; abundance: .; d_gene: .; CDR3aa: CASSPLFGGAGETQYF; CDR3nt: TGTGCCAGCAGCCCCTTATTTGGGGGGGCGGGAGAGACCCAGTACTTC
j_gene: TRBJ2-1; v_gene: TRBV11-3; abundance: once; d_gene: .; CDR3aa: CASSLGTLYNEQFF; CDR3nt: TGTGCCAGCAGCTTAGGGACTTTATACAATGAGCAGTTCTTC
j_gene: TRBJ2-1; v_gene: TRBV19; abundance: .; d_gene: TRBD2; CDR3aa: CASSTSGGAAEQFF; CDR3nt: TGTGCCAGTAGTACTAGCGGGGGGGCCGCTGAGCAGTTCTTC
j_gene: TRBJ2-5; v_gene: TRBV6-1; abundance: .; d_gene: TRBD2; CDR3aa: CASSSSGGYETQYF; CDR3nt: TGTGCCAGCAGTAGCAGCGGGGGGTACGAGACCCAGTACTTC
j_gene: TRBJ2-5; v_gene: TRBV11-2; abundance: .; d_gene: TRBD1; CDR3aa: CASSSGTGGQETQYF; CDR3nt: TGTGCCAGCAGCTCCGGGACAGGGGGCCAAGAGACCCAGTACTTC
j_gene: TRBJ2-7; v_gene: TRBV27; abundance: .; d_gene: TRBD1; CDR3aa: CASSFLGDRACEQYF; CDR3nt: TGTGCCAGCAGTTTCCTTGGGGACAGGGCCTGCGAGCAGTACTTC
j_gene: TRBJ2-7; v_gene: TRBV7-9; abundance: .; d_gene: TRBD1; CDR3aa: CASSSTGGRYEQYF; CDR3nt: TGTGCCAGCAGCTCGACAGGGGGTAGGTACGAGCAGTACTTC
j_gene: TRBJ1-2; v_gene: TRBV9; abundance: .; d_gene: TRBD1; CDR3aa: CASSSRDRGSGYTF; CDR3nt: TGTGCCAGCAGCTCCCGGGACAGGGGTTCCGGCTACACCTTC
j_gene: TRBJ1-2; v_gene: TRBV7-9; abundance: .; d_gene: .; CDR3aa: CASSLGGGNYGYTF; CDR3nt: TGTGCCAGCAGCTTAGGGGGGGGAAACTATGGCTACACCTTC
j_gene: TRBJ2-1; v_gene: TRBV2; abundance: .; d_gene: .; CDR3aa: CASSVDINNEQFF; CDR3nt: TGTGCCAGCAGTGTAGACATCAACAATGAGCAGTTCTTC
j_gene: TRBJ1-1; v_gene: TRBV6-5; abundance: .; d_gene: TRBD1; CDR3aa: CASSYYRGDRNTEAFF; CDR3nt: TGTGCCAGCAGTTACTACAGGGGGGACAGGAACACTGAAGCTTTCTTT
j_gene: TRBJ2-2; v_gene: TRBV10-3; abundance: .; d_gene: TRBD2; CDR3aa: CATIAGETGELFF; CDR3nt: TGTGCCACCATAGCGGGGGAGACCGGGGAGCTGTTTTTT
j_gene: TRBJ2-7; v_gene: TRBV7-9; abundance: once; d_gene: .; CDR3aa: CASSLDRVGADEQYF; CDR3nt: TGTGCCAGCAGCTTAGATCGCGTGGGGGCCGACGAGCAGTACTTC
j_gene: TRBJ1-1; v_gene: TRBV11-2; abundance: .; d_gene: TRBD1; CDR3aa: CASSVLDRERTEAFF; CDR3nt: TGTGCCAGCAGCGTGCTGGACAGGGAAAGAACTGAAGCTTTCTTT
j_gene: TRBJ2-2; v_gene: TRBV29-1; abundance: .; d_gene: .; CDR3aa: CSIGHTTGELFF; CDR3nt: TGCAGCATTGGACATACCACCGGGGAGCTGTTTTTT
j_gene: TRBJ1-6; v_gene: TRBV19; abundance: .; d_gene: TRBD1; CDR3aa: CAIGDRGHNSPLHF; CDR3nt: TGTGCCATCGGGGACAGGGGCCATAATTCACCCCTCCACTTT
j_gene: TRBJ2-2; v_gene: TRBV7-9; abundance: .; d_gene: TRBD2; CDR3aa: CSSSLAGRGTGELFF; CDR3nt: TGTTCCAGCAGCTTAGCAGGGAGGGGCACCGGGGAGCTGTTTTTT
j_gene: TRBJ2-5; v_gene: TRBV6-1; abundance: .; d_gene: .; CDR3aa: CASSPALRQETQYF; CDR3nt: TGTGCCAGCAGTCCCGCACTGCGTCAAGAGACCCAGTACTTC
j_gene: TRBJ1-3; v_gene: TRBV6-5; abundance: .; d_gene: .; CDR3aa: CASRNQGFGNTIYF; CDR3nt: TGTGCCAGCAGAAACCAGGGTTTTGGAAACACCATATATTTT
j_gene: TRBJ2-7; v_gene: TRBV6-5; abundance: once; d_gene: .; CDR3aa: CASSERPNYEQYF; CDR3nt: TGTGCCAGCAGTGAGCGCCCGAACTACGAGCAGTACTTC
j_gene: TRBJ2-7; v_gene: TRBV29-1; abundance: .; d_gene: TRBD1; CDR3aa: CSVESWDRESYEQYF; CDR3nt: TGCAGCGTTGAATCCTGGGACAGGGAGTCCTACGAGCAGTACTTC
j_gene: TRBJ2-7; v_gene: TRBV6-1; abundance: once; d_gene: TRBD1; CDR3aa: CASSTYPAQGYEQYF; CDR3nt: TGTGCCAGCTCGACGTACCCGGCACAGGGGTACGAGCAGTACTTC
j_gene: TRBJ1-1; v_gene: TRBV7-2; abundance: .; d_gene: .; CDR3aa: CASSLAQGVGTEAFF; CDR3nt: TGTGCCAGCAGCTTAGCGCAAGGGGTGGGCACTGAAGCTTTCTTT
j_gene: TRBJ2-7; v_gene: TRBV9; abundance: .; d_gene: .; CDR3aa: CASSASGTAVYEQYF; CDR3nt: TGTGCCAGCAGCGCCTCCGGGACTGCGGTGTACGAGCAGTACTTC
j_gene: TRBJ2-7; v_gene: TRBV5-6; abundance: .; d_gene: .; CDR3aa: CASSFKLQGRSHEQYF; CDR3nt: TGTGCCAGCAGCTTTAAATTGCAGGGTAGGTCGCACGAGCAGTACTTC
j_gene: TRBJ1-1; v_gene: TRBV7-9; abundance: .; d_gene: .; CDR3aa: CASSGRRVLSTEAFF; CDR3nt: TGTGCCAGCAGCGGCCGCAGGGTGTTGAGCACTGAAGCTTTCTTT
j_gene: TRBJ2-3; v_gene: TRBV6-5; abundance: .; d_gene: TRBD2; CDR3aa: CASSYLAASTDTQYF; CDR3nt: TGTGCCAGCAGTTACCTAGCGGCTAGCACAGATACGCAGTATTTT
j_gene: TRBJ2-5; v_gene: TRBV4-1; abundance: .; d_gene: .; CDR3aa: CASSPRVGAETQYF; CDR3nt: TGCGCCAGCAGCCCCAGGGTTGGGGCAGAGACCCAGTACTTC
j_gene: TRBJ2-5; v_gene: TRBV7-9; abundance: .; d_gene: .; CDR3aa: CASSLVSGWMETQYF; CDR3nt: TGTGCCAGCAGCTTAGTTTCAGGGTGGATGGAGACCCAGTACTTC
j_gene: TRBJ1-2; v_gene: TRBV7-9; abundance: .; d_gene: .; CDR3aa: CASSTTTGGLYGYTF; CDR3nt: TGTGCCAGCAGCACGACGACGGGGGGCCTTTATGGCTACACCTTC
j_gene: TRBJ2-1; v_gene: TRBV6-1; abundance: few; d_gene: .; CDR3aa: CASSGVGAGEQFF; CDR3nt: TGTGCCAGCAGTGGCGTCGGGGCGGGGGAGCAGTTCTTC
j_gene: TRBJ2-3; v_gene: TRBV5-4; abundance: .; d_gene: .; CDR3aa: CASSLWAYGTDTQYF; CDR3nt: TGTGCCAGCAGCTTGTGGGCTTACGGCACAGATACGCAGTATTTT
j_gene: TRBJ2-3; v_gene: TRBV7-9; abundance: .; d_gene: TRBD2; CDR3aa: CASSLRRTGGDTDTQYF; CDR3nt: TGTGCCAGCAGCTTAAGGAGGACGGGGGGAGACACAGATACGCAGTATTTT
j_gene: TRBJ1-1; v_gene: TRBV18; abundance: few; d_gene: .; CDR3aa: CASSPRIDSDTEAFF; CDR3nt: TGTGCCAGCTCACCGCGGATTGACAGCGACACTGAAGCTTTCTTT
j_gene: TRBJ1-1; v_gene: TRBV7-8; abundance: few; d_gene: .; CDR3aa: CASSLLQTNTEAFF; CDR3nt: TGTGCCAGCAGCTTATTACAGACGAACACTGAAGCTTTCTTT
j_gene: TRBJ2-3; v_gene: TRBV6-5; abundance: .; d_gene: .; CDR3aa: CASSYGGASTDTQYF; CDR3nt: TGTGCCAGCAGTTACGGGGGGGCAAGCACAGATACGCAGTATTTT
j_gene: TRBJ1-1; v_gene: TRBV4-2; abundance: .; d_gene: .; CDR3aa: CASSQIMNTEAFF; CDR3nt: TGTGCCAGCAGCCAAATTATGAACACTGAAGCTTTCTTT
j_gene: TRBJ1-1; v_gene: TRBV4-2; abundance: .; d_gene: .; CDR3aa: CASSQDTGNTEAFF; CDR3nt: TGTGCCAGCAGCCAAGATACCGGGAACACTGAAGCTTTCTTT
j_gene: TRBJ2-2; v_gene: TRBV4-2; abundance: .; d_gene: TRBD2; CDR3aa: CASSPSGLADTGELFF; CDR3nt: TGTGCCAGCAGCCCGTCCGGCCTAGCGGACACCGGGGAGCTGTTTTTT
j_gene: TRBJ2-7; v_gene: TRBV5-8; abundance: .; d_gene: .; CDR3aa: CASSFNGGYEQYF; CDR3nt: TGTGCCAGCAGCTTTAACGGAGGCTACGAGCAGTACTTC
j_gene: TRBJ1-3; v_gene: TRBV7-9; abundance: .; d_gene: TRBD1; CDR3aa: CASSSDRGSGNTIYF; CDR3nt: TGTGCCAGCAGCTCGGACAGGGGCTCTGGAAACACCATATATTTT
j_gene: TRBJ2-3; v_gene: TRBV6-4; abundance: many; d_gene: TRBD2; CDR3aa: CASGTSGGTDTQYF; CDR3nt: TGTGCCAGCGGGACTAGCGGGGGCACAGATACGCAGTATTTT
j_gene: TRBJ1-2; v_gene: TRBV7-2; abundance: .; d_gene: TRBD1; CDR3aa: CASSADRGPGYTF; CDR3nt: TGTGCCAGCAGCGCCGACAGGGGGCCTGGCTACACCTTC
j_gene: TRBJ2-5; v_gene: TRBV19; abundance: few; d_gene: .; CDR3aa: CASSRTEGQGGETQYF; CDR3nt: TGTGCCAGTAGTAGAACCGAGGGACAAGGAGGAGAGACCCAGTACTTC
j_gene: TRBJ1-2; v_gene: TRBV27; abundance: .; d_gene: .; CDR3aa: CASSSLGLGYTF; CDR3nt: TGTGCCAGCAGCTCCCTGGGACTGGGCTACACCTTC
j_gene: TRBJ2-7; v_gene: TRBV27; abundance: .; d_gene: .; CDR3aa: CASPNERQYF; CDR3nt: TGTGCCAGCCCAAACGAGAGGCAGTACTTC
j_gene: TRBJ2-3; v_gene: TRBV25-1; abundance: .; d_gene: .; CDR3aa: CASSVAGAPDTQYF; CDR3nt: TGTGCCAGCAGTGTGGCGGGGGCCCCAGATACGCAGTATTTT
j_gene: TRBJ2-7; v_gene: TRBV7-2; abundance: .; d_gene: .; CDR3aa: CASSLQGNEQYF; CDR3nt: TGTGCCAGCAGCTTACAGGGCAACGAGCAGTACTTC
j_gene: TRBJ1-6; v_gene: TRBV5-4; abundance: .; d_gene: .; CDR3aa: CASSSNTLALHF; CDR3nt: TGTGCCAGCAGCTCCAATACTCTGGCCCTCCACTTT
j_gene: TRBJ2-7; v_gene: TRBV23-1; abundance: .; d_gene: .; CDR3aa: CASSPPERRRF; CDR3nt: TGCGCCAGCAGTCCGCCCGAGAGGAGAAGGTTC
j_gene: TRBJ2-7; v_gene: TRBV9; abundance: .; d_gene: .; CDR3aa: CASSLRGGEQYF; CDR3nt: TGTGCCAGCAGCCTCAGGGGTGGCGAGCAGTACTTC
j_gene: TRBJ2-1; v_gene: TRBV9; abundance: .; d_gene: .; CDR3aa: CASSSTGGGHNEQFF; CDR3nt: TGTGCCAGCAGCTCGACCGGCGGGGGCCACAATGAGCAGTTCTTC
j_gene: TRBJ1-2; v_gene: TRBV19; abundance: .; d_gene: .; CDR3aa: CASTALQGMSYGYTF; CDR3nt: TGTGCCAGTACCGCCCTCCAGGGAATGAGCTATGGCTACACCTTC
j_gene: TRBJ1-2; v_gene: TRBV28; abundance: few; d_gene: .; CDR3aa: CASSLWMGLSGYTF; CDR3nt: TGTGCCAGCAGTTTATGGATGGGCTTGTCCGGCTACACCTTC
j_gene: TRBJ1-2; v_gene: TRBV12-5; abundance: .; d_gene: TRBD1; CDR3aa: CASGLRTGRDIMEIYGYTF; CDR3nt: TGTGCTAGTGGTTTGAGGACAGGGAGGGATATAATGGAGATCTATGGCTACACCTTC